This TCR beta chain was sequenced for a study of cytomegalovirus exposure and HLA in healthy donors. Primers for the PCR totalled 60 Vbeta and 13 Jbeta. Method: immunoSEQ multiplex PCR; TCRdb's copy keeps in-frame clones and lacks some. Of fewer than 130,000 clones detected, around 87% appear once; the ten largest clones hold 1.5% to 2%. Germline V gives CDR1 MNHEY, CDR2 SVGAGI. The CDR3 loop spans 13 amino acids. Trimming took 6 bases from V and 6 from J; bases not matched to a gene: 4. The clonotype originates from a man aged 40-50 years in good health and CMV-seronegative. The rearrangement links TRBV6-5 to TRBJ2-7; 11 bases are a match to TRBD1. The sample taken for sequencing was PBMCs. CDR3 amino acids: CASSSGTGGEQYF. CDR3 bases: TGTGCCAGCAGCTCCGGGACAGGGGGCGAGCAGTACTTC.